The 30 T cell receptor beta chains given below trace back to one sample, sequenced in a study of CD8 T cells in ankylosing spondylitis (dated by TCRdb to about 2017). To prepare the library, 5' RACE was applied. Sequenced on an Illumina HiSeq 2500. TCRdb reanalyzed the raw reads on its own, using fastp at Q25 for trimming and MiXCR for clone calling, and kept in-frame beta chains. Each entry is one CDR3 protein sequence, shown with its most common DNA and genes. In this sample the table shows 85,000 to 100,000 distinct CDR3 sequences, just under 9% of which occur a single time. The ten largest clones add up to roughly 5% of the sample. The sample consisted of blood, either unsorted or a sorted T cell fraction (not recorded which). These receptors all stem from a male donor with ankylosing spondylitis or in good health (not recorded which).

At least ten counts were recorded for this clonotype. V and J are TRBV13 and TRBJ1-3, with 7 bases fitting TRBD1. V lost 4 bases to trimming and J lost 3 bases; unmatched junction nucleotides: 9. This CDR3 region has 16 residues. CDR1 PRHDT and CDR2 FYEKMQ come from the germline V gene (reference sequence). The CDR3 DNA follows: TGTGCCAGCAGCTCCTCAGACAGGGTTAATGGAAACACCATATATTTT. Translated, it gives CASSSSDRVNGNTIYF.

This clonotype was observed many times. This chain joins TRBV20-1 and TRBJ2-1, with 15 bases identical to TRBD2. In germline, CDR1 is DFQATT, CDR2 SNEGSKA (reference sequence). V gave up 5 bases and J gave up 5 bases; unmatched junction bases: 13. The CDR3 spans 18 residues. CDR3 region: CSAGFPGTSGGRNNEQFF. CDR3 sequence (DNA): TGCAGTGCTGGTTTTCCCGGGACTAGCGGGGGGCGTAACAATGAGCAGTTCTTC.

This clonotype was picked up many times. V and J are TRBV12-3 or TRBV12-4 and TRBJ2-7; D is unresolved. V gave up 1 base and J gave up 2 bases, with 3 bases separating them. The CDR3 loop spans 12 amino acids. The CDR3 DNA sequence: TGTGCCAGCAGTTTAGGCACCTACGAGCAGTACTTC. The encoded protein is CASSLGTYEQYF.

This clonotype was observed a few times. This chain's CDR3 is CASSLEEIQETQYF. The DNA for the CDR3 is TGTGCCAGCAGCTTAGAAGAAATTCAAGAGACCCAGTACTTC. V and J are TRBV11-2 and TRBJ2-5; D is unclear. Germline V gene data show CDR1 as SGHAT and CDR2 as FQNNGV. Trimming took 0 bases from V and 2 from J, leaving 7 bases between them. The CDR3 contains 14 residues.

This clonotype was counted at least ten times. The V call is TRBV28, the J call TRBJ2-7; no clear D gene. CDR3 length: 14 residues. Germline CDR1 is MDHEN and CDR2 is SYDVKM. V was cut by 3 bases and J by 7 bases, with 16 bases left in between. CDR3 DNA: TGTGCCAGCAGTTTTCCGTCAAGGGTTGGGGAGCAGTACTTC. It codes for CASSFPSRVGEQYF.

This sequence joins TRBV3-1 and TRBJ2-1; 9 bases map to TRBD2. Germline CDR1 and CDR2: LGHDT and YNNKEL (reference sequence). This CDR3 is built from 19 residues. Trimming removed 10 bases from V and 7 bases from J; junction bases left unmatched: 26. CDR3: CATCQTLAGASVLVNEQFF. For the CDR3, the DNA is TGTGCCACCTGCCAAACTTTAGCGGGGGCCTCGGTTCTGGTGAATGAGCAGTTCTTC.

This clonotype is termed medium-sized (0.01 to 0.1%). This chain joins TRBV9 and TRBJ2-1; tentatively, D is TRBD2 (5 bases). Germline CDR1 SGDLS, CDR2 YYNGEE. CDR3 length equals 15 residues. V was trimmed by 0 bases and J by 2 bases, leaving 9 bases between them. The CDR3 coding sequence is TGTGCCAGCAGCGTAGAAGGAGGCCCCTACAATGAGCAGTTCTTC. This translates into CASSVEGGPYNEQFF.

Comment on this clonotype: One base away lies a much larger clone, so this may be a sequencing read error. V is TRBV7-6 and J is TRBJ1-1; no firm D call. The V gene's germline CDR1 is SGHVS and CDR2 FNYEAQ. This CDR3 is built from 14 residues. CDR3 coding DNA: TGTGCCAGCAGCCTCGGACGGAAGAACATTGAAGCTTTCTTT. It encodes CASSLGRKNIEAFF.

At least ten counts were recorded for this clonotype. This rearrangement joins TRBV5-5 to TRBJ2-5; TRBD2 agrees at 13 bases. Germline V gives CDR1 SGHKS, CDR2 YYEKEE (reference sequence). This CDR3 is built from 16 residues. The junction had 5 bases not matched to a gene; V was cut back by 4 bases and J by 2 bases. Here the CDR3 reads CASSPGLAGAQETQYF. In nucleotides, the CDR3 is TGTGCCAGCAGCCCTGGACTAGCGGGGGCTCAAGAGACCCAGTACTTC.

This clonotype was counted only a few times. The chain is built from TRBV11-1 and TRBJ2-1, with 15 bases fitting TRBD2. The ends lost 5 bases at V and 3 bases at J; junction bases unmatched: 11. Germline V gene data show CDR1 as SGHAT and CDR2 as FQDESV (reference sequence). The CDR3 is made up of 19 amino acids. CDR3 nucleotide sequence: TGTGCCAGCAGCGGAGGACTAGCGGGGGGGCTCTATGTCTACAATGAGCAGTTCTTC. It specifies CASSGGLAGGLYVYNEQFF.

This clonotype was seen only a few times. The rearrangement links TRBV23-1 to TRBJ2-2; unclear D gene. TRBV23-1 has ORF status, its function being uncertain. The CDR3 sequence is 10 residues long. V was pared by 6 bases and J by 6 bases, with 2 bases between. CDR3 sequence reads: CASRSGELFF. CDR3 nucleotide sequence: TGCGCCAGCAGATCCGGGGAGCTGTTTTTT.

This clonotype was observed many times. J is TRBJ1-5 and V is TRBV5-8, with 9 bases fitting TRBD1. This CDR3 contains 16 residues. Germline loops: CDR1 SGHTS, CDR2 YDEGEE. Unmatched junction bases numbered 7, after V lost 0 bases and J lost 6 bases. The CDR3 protein is CASSLGTGGTFQPQHF. CDR3 coding DNA: TGTGCCAGCAGCTTGGGAACAGGGGGCACGTTTCAGCCCCAGCATTTT.

The rearrangement links TRBV5-6 to TRBJ2-5; 10 nucleotides line up with TRBD2. The V segment lost 1 base and the J segment 0 bases; nucleotides outside the gene matches: 6. Germline V gene data show CDR1 as SGHDT and CDR2 as YYEEEE. The length of the CDR3 is 17 residues. CDR3 DNA sequence: TGTGCCAGCAGCTTGTTTAGCGGGGGGAAGTACCAAGAGACCCAGTACTTC. This gives the protein CASSLFSGGKYQETQYF.

This clonotype showed up many times. J is TRBJ2-5 and V is TRBV24-1; no clear D. The CDR3 is 13 amino acids. V shed 4 bases and J shed 4 bases, with 9 bases lying between them. In germline, CDR1 is KGHDR, CDR2 SFDVKD. CDR3 residues: CATSEDRVETQYF. The CDR3 DNA follows: TGTGCCACCAGTGAGGACCGGGTAGAGACCCAGTACTTC.

The table lists this clonotype with many counts. This chain's CDR3 is CASSSGGDLDTQYF. As DNA, the CDR3 is TGTGCCAGCAGTTCAGGAGGGGATTTGGATACGCAGTATTTT. The genes are TRBV12-3 or TRBV12-4 and TRBJ2-3, with a tentative D call TRBD2 (6 bases). V was trimmed by 4 bases and J by 6 bases, leaving 14 bases between them. The CDR3 totals 14 residues.

There are many counts of this clonotype. The chain has TRBV6-2 or TRBV6-3 and TRBJ2-7; D possibly corresponds to TRBD1 (6 bases). The ends were cut back, 7 bases at V and 5 bases at J, with 18 bases in the middle. This CDR3 has 14 amino acids. Germline V CDR1 and CDR2: MNHEY, SVGEGT. The DNA for the CDR3 is TGTGCCAGCATCTCCATCCAGGGGTCCGACGAGCAGTACTTC. This sequence encodes CASISIQGSDEQYF.

This clonotype showed up many times. The rearrangement uses TRBV11-2 and TRBJ2-7; the D call may be TRBD1 or TRBD2 (5 bases each). Germline CDR1 SGHAT, CDR2 FQNNGV. The CDR3 runs 14 residues. V dropped 4 bases and J dropped 2 bases, with 12 bases sitting between them. The CDR3 loop reads CASSWGPVPYEQYF. CDR3 in DNA: TGTGCCAGCAGCTGGGGACCTGTCCCCTACGAGCAGTACTTC.

This clonotype was found a few times. Relative to the germline gene, one junction end is altered; a read error may explain this. The chain is built from TRBV3-1 and TRBJ1-4; the D is unclear. The germline V gene encodes CDR1 LGHDT and CDR2 YNNKEL (reference sequence). This CDR3 is built from 17 residues. The CDR3 is CASCQFGSGSQHEKLFF. CDR3 in DNA: TGTGCCAGCTGCCAATTCGGGAGTGGCAGCCAACATGAAAAACTGTTTTTT.

Details on this clonotype: Since a much larger clone is just one base distant, this may be a read error. The rearrangement joins TRBV2 to TRBJ2-1; D gene uncertain. The length of the CDR3 is 13 residues. The germline CDR1 and CDR2 sequences are SNHLY and FYNNEI. CDR3 bases: TGTACCAGTTGGACGGATACCTACAATGAGCAGTTCTTC. It codes for CTSWTDTYNEQFF.

The sample holds many counts of this clonotype. This chain joins TRBV3-1 and TRBJ2-3; 9 bases are shared with TRBD1. CDR1 and CDR2 (germline): LGHDT, YNNKEL (reference sequence). The length of the CDR3 is 15 residues. The ends lost 4 bases at V and 4 bases at J; junction bases unmatched: 6. The CDR3: CASSPTGTGPDTQYF. CDR3 in DNA: TGTGCCAGCAGCCCGACCGGGACAGGGCCAGATACGCAGTATTTT.

This clonotype has at least ten counts. The chain carries TRBV28 and TRBJ2-4, with 7 bases fitting TRBD1. V lost 4 bases to trimming and J lost 1 base; unmatched junction nucleotides: 13. Germline assignment: CDR1 MDHEN and CDR2 SYDVKM. The CDR3 has 18 residues. CDR3 coding DNA: TGTGCCAGCAGTTCACTTCCCCCGGGACAGAAGGCCAAAAACATTCAGTACTTC. Protein sequence: CASSSLPPGQKAKNIQYF.

The chain combines TRBV7-3 with TRBJ2-1; perhaps TRBD1 as D (6 bases). Germline V lookup: CDR1 SGHTA, CDR2 FQGTGA. Trimming cost V 2 bases and J 6 bases, with 17 bases left between them. The CDR3 totals 16 residues. The CDR3 sequence is CASSLAAGADSNEQFF. CDR3 bases: TGTGCCAGCAGCTTAGCGGCAGGGGCGGATTCCAATGAGCAGTTCTTC.

This clonotype was detected only a few times. The rearrangement uses TRBV5-1 and TRBJ2-3; 7 bases align to TRBD2. Germline-derived CDR1 and CDR2 are SGHRS and YFSETQ. Trimming cost V 0 bases and J 1 base; bases outside gene matches: 5. This CDR3 contains 16 residues. The CDR3 sequence is CASSLEGAGGTDTQYF. CDR3 in DNA: TGCGCCAGCAGCTTGGAGGGCGCGGGGGGCACAGATACGCAGTATTTT.

This clonotype was counted at least ten times. This chain uses TRBV20-1 with TRBJ1-1; 8 bases map to TRBD1. The V gene's germline CDR1 is DFQATT and CDR2 SNEGSKA (reference sequence). J gave up 7 bases and V 5 bases, and 9 bases lay outside the gene matches. The CDR3 has 13 amino acids. CDR3 bases: TGCAGTGCTGAGGACAGGGAGAAGGGTGAAGCTTTCTTT. It is translated as CSAEDREKGEAFF.

Many counts were recorded for this clonotype. The gene calls are TRBV28 and TRBJ2-5; no definite D call. Trimming cost V 5 bases and J 3 bases, with 13 bases left between them. The CDR3 length is 14 residues. The germline V gene encodes CDR1 MDHEN and CDR2 SYDVKM. Here the CDR3 reads CASSLPGRKETQYF. The CDR3 DNA sequence: TGTGCCAGCAGTCTACCCGGACGGAAAGAGACCCAGTACTTC. The full variable domain, rest sourced from reference TRBV28 and TRBJ2-5, is DVKVTQSSRYLVKRTGEKVFLECVQDMDHENMFWYRQDPGLGLRLIYFSYDVKMKEKGDIPEGYSVSREKKERFSLILESASTNQTSMYLCASSLPGRKETQYFGPGTRLLVL.

This clonotype occurred a few times. V gene TRBV11-1 combines with J gene TRBJ2-2, with 11 bases matching TRBD2. The CDR3 covers 19 residues. The junction had 10 bases not matched to a gene; V was cut back by 3 bases and J by 1 base. Germline V CDR1 and CDR2: SGHAT, FQDESV (reference sequence). The CDR3 region has the DNA TGTGCCAGCAGCTTCCTCTCACCGGGACTAGCGGAGAACACCGGGGAGCTGTTTTTT. Amino acid sequence: CASSFLSPGLAENTGELFF.

This clonotype has ten or more counts. The gene calls are TRBV5-1 and TRBJ2-7; a weak D match, TRBD1 (5 bases). The CDR3 sequence is 13 residues long. The ends were cut back, 5 bases at V and 9 bases at J, with 18 bases in the middle. CDR1 is SGHRS and CDR2 is YFSETQ in the germline V gene. The CDR3 DNA is TGCGCCAGCAGTGGATCGCAGGAGACAGCGCAGTACTTC. Amino acid sequence: CASSGSQETAQYF.

This clonotype was seen at least ten times. The chain joins TRBV20-1 to TRBJ1-2, with no clear D. The CDR3 spans 16 residues. In germline, CDR1 is DFQATT, CDR2 SNEGSKA (reference sequence). Trimming pared 8 bases from V and 8 bases from J, leaving 30 bases between. CDR3 residues: CSPLPSPSGRVGGYTF. The DNA for the CDR3 is TGCAGTCCCCTACCGTCCCCCTCCGGGAGGGTGGGCGGCTACACCTTC.

This clonotype was observed many times. The rearrangement joins TRBV27 to TRBJ2-1, with D perhaps assigned TRBD1 or TRBD2 (5 bases each). Germline CDR1 and CDR2: MNHEY and SMNVEV (reference sequence). V dropped 6 bases and J dropped 6 bases, with 15 bases sitting between them. This CDR3 is built from 14 residues. The CDR3: CASRGTAYGNEQFF. The DNA for the CDR3 is TGTGCCAGCAGGGGGACCGCTTACGGCAATGAGCAGTTCTTC.

In its sample, this clonotype was seen many times. The gene calls are TRBV5-1 and TRBJ2-6, with D hard to call. CDR1 and CDR2 from the germline V gene are SGHRS and YFSETQ. CDR3 length: 14 amino acids. V was shortened by 3 bases and J by 2 bases, with 6 bases between the two germline ends. The CDR3 spells CASSSRAGANVLTF. CDR3 DNA: TGCGCCAGCAGCTCCCGGGCTGGGGCCAACGTCCTGACTTTC.